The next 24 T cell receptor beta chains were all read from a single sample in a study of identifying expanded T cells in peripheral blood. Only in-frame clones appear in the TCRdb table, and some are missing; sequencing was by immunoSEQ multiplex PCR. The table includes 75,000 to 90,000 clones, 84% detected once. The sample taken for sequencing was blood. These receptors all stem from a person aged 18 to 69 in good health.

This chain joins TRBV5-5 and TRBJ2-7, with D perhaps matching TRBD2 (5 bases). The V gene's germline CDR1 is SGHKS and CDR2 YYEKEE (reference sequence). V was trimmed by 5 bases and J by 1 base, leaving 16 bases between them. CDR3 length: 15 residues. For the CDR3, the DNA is TGTGCCAGCAGGGGGTCTAGCCTCCGATCCTACGAGCAGTACTTC. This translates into CASRGSSLRSYEQYF.

As DNA, the CDR3 is TGTGCCAGCGCAATGGGGGGGCAGCAAGAGACCCAGTACTTC. As protein: CASAMGGQQETQYF. This chain links TRBV11-2 with TRBJ2-5; D might be TRBD2 (7 bases). Germline CDR1 reads SGHAT; CDR2 reads FQNNGV. This CDR3 contains 14 residues. The ends were cut back, 8 bases at V and 2 bases at J, with 15 bases in the middle.

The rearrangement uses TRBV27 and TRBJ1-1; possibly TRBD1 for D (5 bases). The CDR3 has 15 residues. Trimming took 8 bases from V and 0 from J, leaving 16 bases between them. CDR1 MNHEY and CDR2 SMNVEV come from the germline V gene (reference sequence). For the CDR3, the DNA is TGTGCCAGCTACCCCGGGACCAGGTTGAACACTGAAGCTTTCTTT. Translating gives CASYPGTRLNTEAFF.

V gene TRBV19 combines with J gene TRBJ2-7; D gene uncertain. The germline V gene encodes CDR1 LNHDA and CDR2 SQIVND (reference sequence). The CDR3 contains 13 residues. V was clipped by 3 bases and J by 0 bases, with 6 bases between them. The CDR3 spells CASSITDSYEQYF. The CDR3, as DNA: TGTGCCAGTAGTATTACAGACTCCTACGAGCAGTACTTC.

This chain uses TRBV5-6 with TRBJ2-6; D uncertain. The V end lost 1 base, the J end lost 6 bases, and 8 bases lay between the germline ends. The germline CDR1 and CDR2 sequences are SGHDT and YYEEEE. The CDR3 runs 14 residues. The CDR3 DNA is TGTGCCAGCAGCTTGCCGAGTGTGGCCAACGTCCTGACTTTC. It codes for CASSLPSVANVLTF. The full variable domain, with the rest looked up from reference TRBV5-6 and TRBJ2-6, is DAGVTQSPTHLIKTRGQQVTLRCSPKSGHDTVSWYQQALGQGPQFIFQYYEEEERQRGNFPDRFSGHQFPNYSSELNVNALLLGDSALYLCASSLPSVANVLTFGAGSRLTVL.

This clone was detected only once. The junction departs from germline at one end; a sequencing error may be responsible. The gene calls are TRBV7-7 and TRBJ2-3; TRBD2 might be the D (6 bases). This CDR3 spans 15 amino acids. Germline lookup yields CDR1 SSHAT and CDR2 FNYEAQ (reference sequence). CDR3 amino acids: CASSLGLAGTDTQYF. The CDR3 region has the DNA TGTGCTAGCAGCTTAGGACTGGCGGGAACAGATACGCAGTATTTT.

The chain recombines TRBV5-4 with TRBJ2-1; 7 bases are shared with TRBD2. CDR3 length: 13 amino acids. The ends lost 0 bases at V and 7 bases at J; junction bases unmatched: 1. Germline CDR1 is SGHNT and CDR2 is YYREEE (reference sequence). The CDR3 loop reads CASSLGLANEQFF. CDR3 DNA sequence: TGTGCCAGCAGCTTGGGACTAGCAAATGAGCAGTTCTTC.

In DNA form, the CDR3 reads TGTGCCAGCAGCGTAGGTCTCGGGGCTCCCAACAATGAGCAGTTCTTC. This encodes CASSVGLGAPNNEQFF. The chain combines TRBV9 with TRBJ2-1; D tentatively fits TRBD1 or TRBD2 (5 bases each). Germline V gene sequence: CDR1 SGDLS, CDR2 YYNGEE. This CDR3 spans 16 amino acids. The V end lost 0 bases, the J end lost 5 bases, and 15 bases lay between the germline ends.

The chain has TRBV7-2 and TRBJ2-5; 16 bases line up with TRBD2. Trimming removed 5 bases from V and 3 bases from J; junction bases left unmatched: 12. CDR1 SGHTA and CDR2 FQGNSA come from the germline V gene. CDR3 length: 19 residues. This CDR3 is CASSPRPGTSGRAKETQYF. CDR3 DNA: TGTGCCAGCAGCCCACGTCCCGGGACTAGCGGGAGGGCAAAAGAGACCCAGTACTTC.

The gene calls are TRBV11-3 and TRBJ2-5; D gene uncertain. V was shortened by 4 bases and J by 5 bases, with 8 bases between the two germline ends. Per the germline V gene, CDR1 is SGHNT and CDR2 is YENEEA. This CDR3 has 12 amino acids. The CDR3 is CASSSEAETQYF. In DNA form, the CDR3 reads TGTGCCAGCAGCTCAGAGGCGGAGACCCAGTACTTC.

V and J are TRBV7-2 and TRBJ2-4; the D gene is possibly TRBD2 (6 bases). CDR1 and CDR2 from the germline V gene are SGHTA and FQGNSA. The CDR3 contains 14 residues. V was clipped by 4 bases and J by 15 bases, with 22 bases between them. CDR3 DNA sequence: TGTGCCAGCAGCTCAGAGGACTGGGGGGTCGAGAGGTACTTC. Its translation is CASSSEDWGVERYF.

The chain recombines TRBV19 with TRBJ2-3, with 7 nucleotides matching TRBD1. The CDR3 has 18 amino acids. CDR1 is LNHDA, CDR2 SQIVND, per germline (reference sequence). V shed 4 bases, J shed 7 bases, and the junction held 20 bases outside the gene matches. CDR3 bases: TGTGCCAGTAGTACTCCGGGACAGCCTGTTTTTTTCGAGTATACGCAGTATTTT. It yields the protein CASSTPGQPVFFEYTQYF.

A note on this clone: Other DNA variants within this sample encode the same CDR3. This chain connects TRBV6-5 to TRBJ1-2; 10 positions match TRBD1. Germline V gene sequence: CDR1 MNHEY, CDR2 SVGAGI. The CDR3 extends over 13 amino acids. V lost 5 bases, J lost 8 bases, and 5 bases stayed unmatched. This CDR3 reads CASSRGTGEGYTF. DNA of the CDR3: TGTGCCAGCAGTCGGGGGACAGGGGAAGGCTACACCTTC.

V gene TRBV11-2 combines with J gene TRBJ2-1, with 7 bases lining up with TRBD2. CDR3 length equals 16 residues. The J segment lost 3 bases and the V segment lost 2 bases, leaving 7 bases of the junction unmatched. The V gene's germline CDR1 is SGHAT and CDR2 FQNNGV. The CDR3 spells CASSLLGGGSYNEQFF. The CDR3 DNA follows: TGTGCCAGCAGCTTACTCGGGGGAGGGAGCTACAATGAGCAGTTCTTC. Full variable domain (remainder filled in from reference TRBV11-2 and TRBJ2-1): EAGVAQSPRYKIIEKRQSVAFWCNPISGHATLYWYQQILGQGPKLLIQFQNNGVVDDSQLPKDRFSAERLKGVDSTLKIQPAKLEDSAVYLCASSLLGGGSYNEQFFGPGTRLTVL.

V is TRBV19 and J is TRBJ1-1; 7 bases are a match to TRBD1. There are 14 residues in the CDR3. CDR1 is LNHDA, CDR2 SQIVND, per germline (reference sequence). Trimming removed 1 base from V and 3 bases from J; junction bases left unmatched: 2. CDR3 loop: CASSIGDRDTEAFF. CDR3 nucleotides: TGTGCCAGTAGTATAGGAGACAGGGACACTGAAGCTTTCTTT.

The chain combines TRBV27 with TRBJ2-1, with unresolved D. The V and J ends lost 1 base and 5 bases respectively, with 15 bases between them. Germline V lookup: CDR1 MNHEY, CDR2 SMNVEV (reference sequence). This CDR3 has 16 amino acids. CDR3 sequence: CASSLWAYYWDNEQFF. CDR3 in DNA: TGTGCCAGCAGTTTATGGGCCTATTACTGGGACAATGAGCAGTTCTTC.

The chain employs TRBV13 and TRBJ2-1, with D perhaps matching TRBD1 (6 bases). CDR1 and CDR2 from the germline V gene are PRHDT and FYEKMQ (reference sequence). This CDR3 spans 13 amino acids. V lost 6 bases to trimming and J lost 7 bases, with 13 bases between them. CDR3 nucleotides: TGTGCCAGCAGTCCGGGCCAGGGGAATGAGCAGTTCTTC. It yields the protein CASSPGQGNEQFF. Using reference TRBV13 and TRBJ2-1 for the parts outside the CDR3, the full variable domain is AAGVIQSPRHLIKEKRETATLKCYPIPRHDTVYWYQQGPGQDPQFLISFYEKMQSDKGSIPDRFSAQQFSDYHSELNMSSLELGDSALYFCASSPGQGNEQFFGPGTRLTVL.

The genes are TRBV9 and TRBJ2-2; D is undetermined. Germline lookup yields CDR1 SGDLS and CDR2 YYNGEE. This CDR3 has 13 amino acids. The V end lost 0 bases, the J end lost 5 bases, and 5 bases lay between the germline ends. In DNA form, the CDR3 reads TGTGCCAGCAGCGTAGGCGCAACCGGGGAGCTGTTTTTT. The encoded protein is CASSVGATGELFF. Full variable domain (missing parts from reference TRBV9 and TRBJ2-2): DSGVTQTPKHLITATGQRVTLRCSPRSGDLSVYWYQQSLDQGLQFLIQYYNGEERAKGNILERFSAQQFPDLHSELNLSSLELGDSALYFCASSVGATGELFFGEGSRLTVL.

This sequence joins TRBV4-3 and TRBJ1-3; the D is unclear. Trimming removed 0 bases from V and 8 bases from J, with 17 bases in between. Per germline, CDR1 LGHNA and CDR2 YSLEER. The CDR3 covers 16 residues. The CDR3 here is CASSQDRATAPDTIYF. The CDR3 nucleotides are TGCGCCAGCAGCCAAGATAGGGCTACAGCCCCGGACACCATATATTTT.

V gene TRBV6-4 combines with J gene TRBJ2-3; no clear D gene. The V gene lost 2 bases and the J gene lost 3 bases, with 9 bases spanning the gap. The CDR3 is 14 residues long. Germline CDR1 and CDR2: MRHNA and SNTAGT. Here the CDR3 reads CASSDRFLTDTQYF. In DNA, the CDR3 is TGTGCCAGCAGTGACAGGTTTTTAACAGATACGCAGTATTTT.

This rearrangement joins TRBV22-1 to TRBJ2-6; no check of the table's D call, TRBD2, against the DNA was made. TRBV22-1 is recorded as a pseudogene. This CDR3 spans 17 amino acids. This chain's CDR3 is CPGRDEGEQSRANVLTF. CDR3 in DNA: TGTCCTGGGAGGGATGAGGGCGAACAAAGTCGGGCCAACGTCCTGACTTTC.

CDR3 region: CASSLARGLAGAYEQYF. CDR3 nucleotide sequence: TGTGCCAGCAGCTTGGCTAGAGGACTAGCGGGGGCCTACGAGCAGTACTTC. The chain is built from TRBV7-9 and TRBJ2-7; 13 nucleotides match TRBD2. Trimming removed 3 bases from V and 2 bases from J; junction bases left unmatched: 7. The CDR3 consists of 17 residues. Germline CDR1 SEHNR, CDR2 FQNEAQ (reference sequence).

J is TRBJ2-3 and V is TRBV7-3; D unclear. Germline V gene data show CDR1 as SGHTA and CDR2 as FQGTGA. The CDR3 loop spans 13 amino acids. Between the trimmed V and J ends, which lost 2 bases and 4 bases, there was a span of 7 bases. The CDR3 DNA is TGTGCCAGCAGCTTACTCCTGTCAGATACGCAGTATTTT. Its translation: CASSLLLSDTQYF.

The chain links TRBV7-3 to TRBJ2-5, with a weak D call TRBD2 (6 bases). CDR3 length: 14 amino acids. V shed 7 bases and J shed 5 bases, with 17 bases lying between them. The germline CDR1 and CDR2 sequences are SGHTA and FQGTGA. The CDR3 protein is CASTGVGNGETQYF. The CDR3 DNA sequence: TGTGCCAGCACGGGGGTCGGGAACGGGGAGACCCAGTACTTC.